This T cell receptor (beta chain) came from a study of patients and donors after allogeneic stem cell transplantation. The CDR3 totals 12 residues. The germline CDR1 and CDR2 sequences are SGDLS and YYNGEE. The V and J ends lost 0 bases and 6 bases respectively, with 7 bases between them. TCRdb recomputed calls from the RT-PCR reads with MiXCR, one row per CDR3 protein. The sample has some 200,000 distinct CDR3 sequences, roughly 40% seen once. A single count supports this clonotype. The specimen was blood, either unsorted or a sorted T cell fraction (not recorded which). The clonotype originates from a human donor who was either an allogeneic HSCT recipient or a stem cell or donor lymphocyte infusion donor (not recorded which). It is not recorded whose cells these are; they may come from a transplant donor. This rearrangement joins TRBV9 to TRBJ2-7; perhaps D is TRBD1 or TRBD2 (5 bases each). Here the CDR3 DNA reads TGTGCCAGCAGCGTAGCGGGGACCGAGCAGTACTTC. As protein: CASSVAGTEQYF.